These 26 T cell receptor beta chains share one sample of origin, sequenced in a study of cytotoxic CD8 clonotypes in ibrutinib-treated CLL. The data were produced by immunoSEQ multiplex PCR, yet TCRdb's version contains in-frame clones alone and is incomplete. The table shows fewer than 90,000 clones, with around 84% occurring only once. The sample was PBMCs, taken before ibrutinib treatment. Receptors were obtained from a human donor with chronic lymphocytic leukemia.

The chain uses TRBV9 and TRBJ1-1; D uncertain. Trimming cost V 0 bases and J 4 bases, with 7 bases left between them. CDR1 and CDR2 from the germline V gene are SGDLS and YYNGEE. The CDR3 is made up of 13 amino acids. The chain's CDR3 is CASSVVRTTEAFF. In DNA form, the CDR3 reads TGTGCCAGCAGCGTAGTTAGGACCACTGAAGCTTTCTTT. Complete variable domain (other parts from reference TRBV9 and TRBJ1-1): DSGVTQTPKHLITATGQRVTLRCSPRSGDLSVYWYQQSLDQGLQFLIQYYNGEERAKGNILERFSAQQFPDLHSELNLSSLELGDSALYFCASSVVRTTEAFFGQGTRLTVV.

V and J are TRBV18 and TRBJ2-7; no definite D call. The length of the CDR3 is 15 residues. Germline V gene data show CDR1 as KGHSH and CDR2 as LQKENI. Trimming stripped 1 base from V and 2 bases from J, with 12 bases between. The CDR3 bases are TGTGCCAGCTCACCACGAGAGATTGATACCTACGAGCAGTACTTC. It specifies CASSPREIDTYEQYF. The full variable domain, in which reference TRBV18 and TRBJ2-7 provide the parts outside the CDR3, is NAGVMQNPRHLVRRRGQEARLRCSPMKGHSHVYWYRQLPEEGLKFMVYLQKENIIDESGMPKERFSAEFPKEGPSILRIQQVVRGDSAAYFCASSPREIDTYEQYFGPGTRLTVT.

This clone was recorded once. The chain carries TRBV5-8 and TRBJ1-1; the D is unclear. Germline CDR1 SGHTS, CDR2 YDEGEE. The CDR3 is 18 amino acids. V was shortened by 0 bases and J by 4 bases, with 22 bases between the two germline ends. CDR3 loop: CASSLVSLPSGSGTEAFF. DNA for the CDR3: TGTGCCAGCAGCTTGGTTTCGCTCCCTTCGGGGTCGGGCACTGAAGCTTTCTTT.

The rearrangement links TRBV28 to TRBJ1-4; 8 bases match TRBD1. Trimming removed 5 bases from V and 6 bases from J; junction bases left unmatched: 5. Per the germline V gene, CDR1 is MDHEN and CDR2 is SYDVKM. The CDR3 runs to 14 residues. The CDR3 bases are TGTGCCAGCAGTGCAGGGGGCGCGGATGAAAAACTGTTTTTT. Translating it yields CASSAGGADEKLFF. Looking up the rest from reference TRBV28 and TRBJ1-4 gives the full variable domain: DVKVTQSSRYLVKRTGEKVFLECVQDMDHENMFWYRQDPGLGLRLIYFSYDVKMKEKGDIPEGYSVSREKKERFSLILESASTNQTSMYLCASSAGGADEKLFFGSGTQLSVL.

V and J are TRBV6-1 and TRBJ2-2; D is ambiguous. The CDR3 runs 13 residues. V shed 6 bases and J shed 6 bases, with 11 bases lying between them. Germline V gene lookup returns CDR1 MNHNS and CDR2 SASEGT. CDR3 protein: CASRRTAPGELFF. The CDR3 coding sequence is TGTGCCAGCAGGAGGACGGCCCCCGGGGAGCTGTTTTTT.

This clone was observed many times. The rearrangement joins TRBV19 to TRBJ2-2; 12 nucleotides match TRBD2. The CDR3 runs 17 residues. Looked up from germline, CDR1 is LNHDA and CDR2 is SQIVND (reference sequence). V dropped 6 bases and J dropped 4; count of bases not matched to a gene: 9. The CDR3 nucleotides read TGTGCCAGTAGGGAATCCGGACTAGCGGGGCGCACCGGGGAGCTGTTTTTT. Amino acid sequence: CASRESGLAGRTGELFF. The full variable domain, with the rest looked up from reference TRBV19 and TRBJ2-2, is DGGITQSPKYLFRKEGQNVTLSCEQNLNHDAMYWYRQDPGQGLRLIYYSQIVNDFQKGDIAEGYSVSREKKESFPLTVTSAQKNPTAFYLCASRESGLAGRTGELFFGEGSRLTVL.

This chain links TRBV9 with TRBJ1-2; D unclear. The V and J ends lost 4 bases and 2 bases respectively, with 15 bases between them. From germline, CDR1 is SGDLS and CDR2 YYNGEE. The CDR3 covers 15 residues. CDR3 in amino acids: CASSPPPGVNYGYTF. CDR3 nucleotides: TGTGCCAGCAGCCCCCCGCCCGGGGTCAACTATGGCTACACCTTC.

This chain links TRBV10-1 with TRBJ2-3; D perhaps matches TRBD1 (6 bases). V was pared by 6 bases and J by 3 bases, with 13 bases between. This CDR3 has 14 residues. Looked up from germline, CDR1 is WNHNN and CDR2 is SYGVQD (reference sequence). CDR3 residues: CASSPTGPTDTQYF. The CDR3 DNA reads TGCGCCAGCAGCCCGACAGGCCCGACAGATACGCAGTATTTT.

This chain joins TRBV25-1 and TRBJ2-1; TRBD1 agrees at 8 bases. V was pared by 1 base and J by 5 bases, with 10 bases of the junction left unmatched. This CDR3 has 17 residues. From germline, CDR1 is MGHDK and CDR2 SYGVNS. For the CDR3, the DNA is TGTGCCAGCAGTGAATTCCGAGGACAGGGAATAAACAATGAGCAGTTCTTC. This encodes CASSEFRGQGINNEQFF.

V gene TRBV10-3 combines with J gene TRBJ1-2; possible D gene TRBD1, 6 bases. CDR1 and CDR2 (germline): ENHRY, SYGVKD. V lost 3 bases to trimming and J lost 3 bases, with 17 bases between them. There are 16 residues in the CDR3. The CDR3, as DNA: TGTGCCATCAGTGACAGCGCAGGGGAGGGGCACTATGGCTACACCTTC. Translation gives CAISDSAGEGHYGYTF.

V and J are TRBV11-3 and TRBJ2-7, with D perhaps matching TRBD2 (5 bases). Germline V CDR1 and CDR2: SGHNT, YENEEA. V was cut by 1 base and J by 3 bases, with 7 bases left in between. The CDR3 covers 13 residues. CDR3 nucleotides: TGTGCCAGCAGCTTAGCTAGCTTCTACGAGCAGTACTTC. Its translation: CASSLASFYEQYF.

V is TRBV15 and J is TRBJ2-3, with TRBD1 matching over 7 bases. J gave up 6 bases and V 4 bases, and 4 bases lay outside the gene matches. CDR1 LNHNV and CDR2 YYDKDF come from the germline V gene (reference sequence). The CDR3 is 13 residues long. CDR3 in DNA: TGTGCCACCAGCAAGGACAGGCTGGATACGCAGTATTTT. This encodes CATSKDRLDTQYF.

The rearrangement uses TRBV10-1 and TRBJ2-7; 7 bases are a match to TRBD1. This CDR3 spans 13 amino acids. Germline loops: CDR1 WNHNN, CDR2 SYGVQD (reference sequence). The junction had 8 bases not matched to a gene; V was cut back by 9 bases and J by 3 bases. CDR3 in amino acids: CARKRTGHYEQYF. The CDR3 DNA sequence: TGCGCCAGAAAAAGGACAGGACACTACGAGCAGTACTTC.

The rearrangement joins TRBV28 to TRBJ2-3; 7 nucleotides line up with TRBD2. V lost 6 bases to trimming and J lost 2 bases; unmatched junction nucleotides: 5. CDR1 and CDR2 (germline): MDHEN, SYDVKM. The CDR3 consists of 14 residues. Here the CDR3 reads CASRRERPTDTQYF. CDR3 coding DNA: TGTGCCAGCAGGCGGGAGAGGCCCACAGATACGCAGTATTTT.

The J gene is TRBJ1-4, the V gene TRBV19, with 11 bases identical to TRBD1. V gave up 2 bases and J gave up 3 bases; unmatched junction bases: 5. From germline, CDR1 is LNHDA and CDR2 SQIVND (reference sequence). The CDR3 runs to 17 residues. The CDR3 loop is CASSIHGTGGANEKLFF. CDR3 DNA sequence: TGTGCCAGTAGTATACACGGGACAGGGGGAGCTAATGAAAAACTGTTTTTT. Full variable domain (outside the CDR3, taken from reference TRBV19 and TRBJ1-4): DGGITQSPKYLFRKEGQNVTLSCEQNLNHDAMYWYRQDPGQGLRLIYYSQIVNDFQKGDIAEGYSVSREKKESFPLTVTSAQKNPTAFYLCASSIHGTGGANEKLFFGSGTQLSVL.

The genes are TRBV2 and TRBJ1-5; D unclear. V was shortened by 3 bases and J by 0 bases, with 9 bases between the two germline ends. Per the germline V gene, CDR1 is SNHLY and CDR2 is FYNNEI. The CDR3 totals 15 residues. CDR3 region: CASSESDISNQPQHF. The CDR3 nucleotides are TGTGCCAGCAGTGAGTCAGATATTAGCAATCAGCCCCAGCATTTT.

The chain recombines TRBV14 with TRBJ1-2; D unresolved. Per the germline V gene, CDR1 is SGHDN and CDR2 is FVKESK. V gave up 0 bases and J gave up 8 bases, with 22 bases separating them. The CDR3 is made up of 17 amino acids. CDR3 region: CASSQESVGRRLVGYTF. The CDR3 region has the DNA TGTGCCAGCAGCCAAGAGAGCGTTGGACGCCGATTAGTAGGCTACACCTTC. Full variable domain (missing parts from reference TRBV14 and TRBJ1-2): EAGVTQFPSHSVIEKGQTVTLRCDPISGHDNLYWYRRVMGKEIKFLLHFVKESKQDESGMPNNRFLAERTGGTYSTLKVQPAELEDSGVYFCASSQESVGRRLVGYTFGSGTRLTVV.

The chain uses TRBV28 and TRBJ2-1; 10 bases match TRBD2. The CDR3 covers 15 residues. The germline V gene has CDR1 MDHEN and CDR2 SYDVKM. V gave up 2 bases and J gave up 8 bases; unmatched junction bases: 6. CDR3 sequence reads: CASSLGSGRSYEQFF. The CDR3 DNA reads TGTGCCAGCAGTTTAGGTAGCGGGAGGTCGTATGAGCAGTTCTTC.

The CDR3 protein is CASSLEGRYGFHYTF. The CDR3 nucleotides read TGTGCCAGCAGCTTAGAGGGTCGCTATGGTTTCCACTACACCTTC. The gene calls are TRBV11-2 and TRBJ1-2; no definite D call. CDR3 length: 15 residues. Looked up from germline, CDR1 is SGHAT and CDR2 is FQNNGV. With 0 bases removed from V and 10 bases from J, the gap between germline ends came to 18 bases.

The chain joins TRBV18 to TRBJ2-7, with D uncertain. Per the germline V gene, CDR1 is KGHSH and CDR2 is LQKENI. V lost 0 bases and J 3 bases, leaving 12 bases between the germline ends. The CDR3 has 15 residues. The CDR3 coding sequence is TGTGCCAGCTCACCACCTGGGGTACAGAACTACGAGCAGTACTTC. It encodes CASSPPGVQNYEQYF.

The V call is TRBV27, the J call TRBJ2-5; 9 nucleotides agree with TRBD2. Per germline, CDR1 MNHEY and CDR2 SMNVEV (reference sequence). V trimming: 5 bases; J trimming: 3 bases; junction bases outside the gene matches: 7. The length of the CDR3 is 15 residues. CDR3 nucleotide sequence: TGTGCCAGCAGTCCGCTAGCGGGGATTAAAGAGACCCAGTACTTC. This translates into CASSPLAGIKETQYF.

The rearrangement joins TRBV6-5 to TRBJ2-7, with D possibly being TRBD1 (5 bases). There are 12 residues in the CDR3. V lost 8 bases and J 3 bases, leaving 11 bases between the germline ends. Germline CDR1 is MNHEY and CDR2 is SVGAGI. This CDR3 reads CASGDRGYEQYF. The DNA of the CDR3 is TGTGCCAGCGGCGACAGAGGCTACGAGCAGTACTTC.

The chain employs TRBV7-2 and TRBJ1-2; tentative D call: TRBD1 (5 bases). Germline loops: CDR1 SGHTA, CDR2 FQGNSA. The V gene lost 2 bases and the J gene lost 4 bases, with 14 bases spanning the gap. This CDR3 has 15 residues. The CDR3, as DNA: TGTGCCAGCAGCTTATCTTCGCTGGGGGGCTATGGCTACACCTTC. Amino acids: CASSLSSLGGYGYTF.

This chain connects TRBV7-9 to TRBJ2-7, with D hard to call. The CDR3 totals 14 residues. Germline-derived CDR1 and CDR2 are SEHNR and FQNEAQ (reference sequence). Between the trimmed V and J ends, which lost 5 bases and 7 bases, there was a span of 18 bases. CDR3 DNA: TGTGCCAGCAGCACCCAAGGAAGGACGGAGGAGCAGTACTTC. Protein: CASSTQGRTEEQYF. Drawing the rest from reference TRBV7-9 and TRBJ2-7, the complete variable domain is DTGVSQNPRHKITKRGQNVTFRCDPISEHNRLYWYRQTLGQGPEFLTYFQNEAQLEKSRLLSDRFSAERPKGSFSTLEIQRTEQGDSAMYLCASSTQGRTEEQYFGPGTRLTVT.

This clone is labeled medium-sized. The V call is TRBV28, the J call TRBJ2-7; D gene unclear. CDR1 and CDR2 from the germline V gene are MDHEN and SYDVKM. Trimming pared 5 bases from V and 3 bases from J, leaving 11 bases between. The CDR3 sequence is 13 residues long. The CDR3 loop reads CASSPIPGYEQYF. The CDR3 DNA is TGTGCCAGCAGTCCCATCCCGGGCTACGAGCAGTACTTC.

The chain links TRBV27 to TRBJ2-1; 7 nucleotides align to TRBD2. Unmatched junction bases numbered 7, after V lost 5 bases and J lost 3 bases. The CDR3 is 15 amino acids. CDR1 is MNHEY and CDR2 is SMNVEV in the germline V gene (reference sequence). CDR3 sequence reads: CASSLLAEYYNEQFF. CDR3 DNA sequence: TGTGCCAGCAGTCTTCTAGCGGAGTACTACAATGAGCAGTTCTTC.